This T cell receptor (beta chain) was captured in a study of T cells in localized non-small cell lung cancer. Whole-study findings and limits: In adjacent lung, a median around 52 of the top 100 tumor clones were found. It was uninvolved adjacent lung that showed the highest T cell clonality, exceeding tumor.

Using immunoSEQ multiplex PCR, the repertoire was profiled, and TCRdb retains in-frame clones only, with some absent. The sample lists roughly 2,700 clones; 27% were seen once. A word on this clone: Its antigen is as yet unknown.

The length of the CDR3 is 12 residues. V lost 7 bases to trimming and J lost 14 bases, with 20 bases between them. Per germline, CDR1 MDHEN and CDR2 SYDVKM. V and J are TRBV28 and TRBJ1-1; D might be TRBD1 (5 bases). This sequence was found in a female donor over 55 with stage I squamous cell lung carcinoma. The sequencing used normal lung tissue next to the tumor, collected before any cancer treatment. This chain's CDR3 is CASKARGQEGFF. The CDR3 DNA follows: TGTGCCAGCAAGGCAAGGGGCCAGGAGGGATTCTTT. The whole variable domain, remainder taken from reference TRBV28 and TRBJ1-1, is DVKVTQSSRYLVKRTGEKVFLECVQDMDHENMFWYRQDPGLGLRLIYFSYDVKMKEKGDIPEGYSVSREKKERFSLILESASTNQTSMYLCASKARGQEGFFGQGTRLTVV.